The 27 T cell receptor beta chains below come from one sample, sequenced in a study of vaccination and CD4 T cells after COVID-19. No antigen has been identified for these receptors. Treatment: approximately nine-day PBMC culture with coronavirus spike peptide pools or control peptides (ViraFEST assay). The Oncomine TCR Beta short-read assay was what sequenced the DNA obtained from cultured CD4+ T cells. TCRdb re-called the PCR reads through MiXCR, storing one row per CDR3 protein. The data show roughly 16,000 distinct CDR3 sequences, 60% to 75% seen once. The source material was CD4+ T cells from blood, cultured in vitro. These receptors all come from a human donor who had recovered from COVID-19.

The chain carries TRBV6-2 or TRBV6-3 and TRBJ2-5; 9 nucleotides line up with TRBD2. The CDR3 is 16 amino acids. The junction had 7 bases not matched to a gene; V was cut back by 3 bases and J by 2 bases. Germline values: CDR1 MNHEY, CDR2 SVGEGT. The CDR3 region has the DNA TGTGCCAGCAGTTATAGCGGGAGTGGGGGGCAAGAGACCCAGTACTTC. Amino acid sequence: CASSYSGSGGQETQYF.

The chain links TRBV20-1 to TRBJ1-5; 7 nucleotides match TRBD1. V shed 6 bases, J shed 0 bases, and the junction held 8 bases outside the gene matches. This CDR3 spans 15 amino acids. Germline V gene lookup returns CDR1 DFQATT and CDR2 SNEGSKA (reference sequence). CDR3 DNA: TGCAGTGCCAGGACAGGAGCTTTTAGCAATCAGCCCCAGCATTTT. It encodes CSARTGAFSNQPQHF.

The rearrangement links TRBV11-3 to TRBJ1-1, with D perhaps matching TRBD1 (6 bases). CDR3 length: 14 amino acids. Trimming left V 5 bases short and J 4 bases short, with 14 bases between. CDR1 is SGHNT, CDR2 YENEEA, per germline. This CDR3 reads CASSPRGGGTEAFF. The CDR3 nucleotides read TGTGCCAGCAGCCCCCGTGGAGGGGGCACTGAAGCTTTCTTT.

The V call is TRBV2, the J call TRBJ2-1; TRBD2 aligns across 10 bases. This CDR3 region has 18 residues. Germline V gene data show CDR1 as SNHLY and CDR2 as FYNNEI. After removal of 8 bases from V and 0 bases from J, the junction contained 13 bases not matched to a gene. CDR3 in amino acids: CASLPRNSGRNSYNEQFF. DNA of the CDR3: TGTGCCAGCCTCCCGCGTAATAGCGGGAGGAACTCCTACAATGAGCAGTTCTTC.

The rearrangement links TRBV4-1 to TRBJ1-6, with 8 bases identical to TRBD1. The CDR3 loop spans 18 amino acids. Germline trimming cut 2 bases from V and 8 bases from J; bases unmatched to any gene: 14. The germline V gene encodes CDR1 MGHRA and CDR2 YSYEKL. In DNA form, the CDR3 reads TGCGCCAGCAGCCAATCATCAGCAGGGGGCTTCAATTATTCACCCCTCCACTTT. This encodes CASSQSSAGGFNYSPLHF.

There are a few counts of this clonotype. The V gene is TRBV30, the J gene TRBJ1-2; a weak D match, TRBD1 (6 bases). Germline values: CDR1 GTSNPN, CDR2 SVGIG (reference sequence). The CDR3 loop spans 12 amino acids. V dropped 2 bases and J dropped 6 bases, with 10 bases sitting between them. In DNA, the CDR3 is TGTGCCTGGAGTACTAGGGGGGATGGCTACACCTTC. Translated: CAWSTRGDGYTF.

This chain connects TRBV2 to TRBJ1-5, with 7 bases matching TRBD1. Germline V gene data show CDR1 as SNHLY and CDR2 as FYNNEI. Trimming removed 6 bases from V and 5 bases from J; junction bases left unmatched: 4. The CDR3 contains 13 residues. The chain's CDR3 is CASRSDRDQPQHF. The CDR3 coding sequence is TGTGCCAGCAGGTCAGACAGGGATCAGCCCCAGCATTTT.

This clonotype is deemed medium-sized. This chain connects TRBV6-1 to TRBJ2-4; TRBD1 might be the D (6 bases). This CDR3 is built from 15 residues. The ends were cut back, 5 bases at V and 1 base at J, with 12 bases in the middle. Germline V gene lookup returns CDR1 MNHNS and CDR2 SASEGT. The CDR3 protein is CASSNRELAKNIQYF. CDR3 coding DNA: TGTGCCAGCAGTAACAGGGAGTTGGCCAAAAACATTCAGTACTTC.

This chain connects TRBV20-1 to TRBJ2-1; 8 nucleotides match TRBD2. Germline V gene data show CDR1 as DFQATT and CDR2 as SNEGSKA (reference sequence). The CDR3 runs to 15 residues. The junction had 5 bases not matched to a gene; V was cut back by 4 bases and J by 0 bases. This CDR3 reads CSATLAGSSYNEQFF. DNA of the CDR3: TGCAGTGCTACCTTAGCGGGAAGCTCCTACAATGAGCAGTTCTTC.

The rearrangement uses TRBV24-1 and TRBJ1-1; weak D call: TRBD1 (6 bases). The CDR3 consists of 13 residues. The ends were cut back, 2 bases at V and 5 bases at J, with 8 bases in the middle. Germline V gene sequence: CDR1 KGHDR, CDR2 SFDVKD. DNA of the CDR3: TGTGCCACCAGTGATTGGACAGAGACTGAAGCTTTCTTT. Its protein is CATSDWTETEAFF.

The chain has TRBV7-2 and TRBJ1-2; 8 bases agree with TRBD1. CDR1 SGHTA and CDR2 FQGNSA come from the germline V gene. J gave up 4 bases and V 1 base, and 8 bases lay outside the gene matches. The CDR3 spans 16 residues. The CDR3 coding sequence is TGTGCCAGCAGCTTAGTGGTTCCGGGACAGGCCTATGGCTACACCTTC. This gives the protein CASSLVVPGQAYGYTF.

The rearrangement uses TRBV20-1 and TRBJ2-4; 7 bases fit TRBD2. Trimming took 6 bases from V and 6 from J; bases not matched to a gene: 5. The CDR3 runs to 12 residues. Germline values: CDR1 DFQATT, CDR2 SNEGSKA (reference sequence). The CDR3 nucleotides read TGCAGTGCCAGTGGCGGGAGAAACATTCAGTACTTC. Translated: CSASGGRNIQYF.

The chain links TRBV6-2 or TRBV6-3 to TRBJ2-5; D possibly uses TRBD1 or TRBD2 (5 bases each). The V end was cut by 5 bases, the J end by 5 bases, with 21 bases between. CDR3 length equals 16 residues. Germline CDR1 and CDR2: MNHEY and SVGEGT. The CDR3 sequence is CASSPPRGHRGETQYF. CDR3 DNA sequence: TGTGCCAGCAGTCCACCCCGGGGCCACAGAGGGGAGACCCAGTACTTC.

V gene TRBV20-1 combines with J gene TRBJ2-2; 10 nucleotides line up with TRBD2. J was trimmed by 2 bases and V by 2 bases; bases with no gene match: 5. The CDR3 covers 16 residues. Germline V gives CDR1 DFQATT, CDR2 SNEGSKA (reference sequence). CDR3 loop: CSARKRTSGNTGELFF. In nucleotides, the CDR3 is TGCAGTGCTAGAAAGCGGACTAGCGGTAACACCGGGGAGCTGTTTTTT.

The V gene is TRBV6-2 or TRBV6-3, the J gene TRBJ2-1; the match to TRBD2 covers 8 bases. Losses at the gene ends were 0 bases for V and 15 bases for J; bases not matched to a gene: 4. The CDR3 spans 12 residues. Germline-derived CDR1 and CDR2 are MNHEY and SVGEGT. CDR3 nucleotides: TGTGCCAGCAGTTACTCGGCGGGAGGTCCGTTCTTC. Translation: CASSYSAGGPFF.

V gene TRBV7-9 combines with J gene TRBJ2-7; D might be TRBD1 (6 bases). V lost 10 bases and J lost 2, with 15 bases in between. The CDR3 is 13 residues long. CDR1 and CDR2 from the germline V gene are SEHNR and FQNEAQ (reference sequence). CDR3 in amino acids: CATGDMPPYEQYF. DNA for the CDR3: TGTGCCACCGGGGACATGCCACCCTACGAGCAGTACTTC.

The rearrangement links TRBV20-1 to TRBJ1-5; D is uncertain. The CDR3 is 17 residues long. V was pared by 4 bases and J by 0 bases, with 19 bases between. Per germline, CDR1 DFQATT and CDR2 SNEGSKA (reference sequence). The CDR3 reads CSATPGRRTDSNQPQHF. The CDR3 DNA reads TGCAGTGCTACCCCGGGCCGACGCACAGATAGCAATCAGCCCCAGCATTTT.

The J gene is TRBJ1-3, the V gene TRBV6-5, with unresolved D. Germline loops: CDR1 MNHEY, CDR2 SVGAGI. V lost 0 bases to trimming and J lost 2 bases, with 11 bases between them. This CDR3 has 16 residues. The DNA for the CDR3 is TGTGCCAGCAGTTACTCGAGGCAGAGCACTGGAAACACCATATATTTT. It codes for CASSYSRQSTGNTIYF.

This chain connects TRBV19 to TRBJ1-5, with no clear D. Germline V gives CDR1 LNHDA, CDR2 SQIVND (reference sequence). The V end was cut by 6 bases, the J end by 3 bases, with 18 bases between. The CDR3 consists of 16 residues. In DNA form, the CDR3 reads TGTGCCAGTAGAACCCCCCCCGGCACCTACAATCAGCCCCAGCATTTT. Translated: CASRTPPGTYNQPQHF.

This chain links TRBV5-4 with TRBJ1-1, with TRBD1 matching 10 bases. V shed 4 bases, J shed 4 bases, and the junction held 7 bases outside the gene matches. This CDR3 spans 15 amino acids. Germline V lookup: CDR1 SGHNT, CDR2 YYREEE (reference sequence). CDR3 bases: TGTGCCAGCAGCGGATCCAGGACAGGGGGCACTGAAGCTTTCTTT. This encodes CASSGSRTGGTEAFF.

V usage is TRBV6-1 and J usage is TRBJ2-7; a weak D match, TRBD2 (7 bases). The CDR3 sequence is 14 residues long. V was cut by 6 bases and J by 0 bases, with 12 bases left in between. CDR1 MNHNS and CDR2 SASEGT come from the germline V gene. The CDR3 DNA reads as TGTGCCAGCAGCAAGGGGGGGAGCTCCTACGAGCAGTACTTC. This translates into CASSKGGSSYEQYF.

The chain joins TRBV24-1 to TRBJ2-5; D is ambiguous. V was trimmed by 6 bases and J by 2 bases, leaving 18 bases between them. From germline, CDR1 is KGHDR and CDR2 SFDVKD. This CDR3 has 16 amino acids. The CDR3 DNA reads TGTGCCACCAGTTCTACCGGAACTTCCACGCAAGAGACCCAGTACTTC. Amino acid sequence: CATSSTGTSTQETQYF.

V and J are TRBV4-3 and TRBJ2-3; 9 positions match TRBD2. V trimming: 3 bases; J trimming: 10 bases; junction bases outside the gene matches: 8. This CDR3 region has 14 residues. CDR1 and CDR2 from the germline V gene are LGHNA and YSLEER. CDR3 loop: CASSHGTEREAQYF. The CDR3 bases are TGCGCCAGCAGCCATGGCACGGAGCGGGAGGCGCAGTATTTT.

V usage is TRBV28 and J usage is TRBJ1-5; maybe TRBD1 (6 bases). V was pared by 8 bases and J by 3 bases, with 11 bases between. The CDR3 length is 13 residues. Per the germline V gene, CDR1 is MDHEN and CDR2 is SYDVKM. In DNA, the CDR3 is TGTGCCAGCCGGGACACCAACAATCAGCCCCAGCATTTT. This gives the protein CASRDTNNQPQHF.

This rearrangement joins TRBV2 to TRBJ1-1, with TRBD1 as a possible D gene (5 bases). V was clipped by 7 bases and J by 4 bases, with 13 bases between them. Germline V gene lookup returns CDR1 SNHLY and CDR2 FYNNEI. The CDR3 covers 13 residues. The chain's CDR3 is CASTQGGSTEAFF. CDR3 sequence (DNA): TGTGCCAGCACCCAGGGAGGAAGCACTGAAGCTTTCTTT.

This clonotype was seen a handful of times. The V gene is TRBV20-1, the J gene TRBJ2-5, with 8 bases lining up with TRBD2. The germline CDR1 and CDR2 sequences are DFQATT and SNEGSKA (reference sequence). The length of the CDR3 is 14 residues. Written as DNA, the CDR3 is TGCAGCGCGCGGGGGGCGGGAGCAGCAGAGACCCAGTACTTC. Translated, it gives CSARGAGAAETQYF.

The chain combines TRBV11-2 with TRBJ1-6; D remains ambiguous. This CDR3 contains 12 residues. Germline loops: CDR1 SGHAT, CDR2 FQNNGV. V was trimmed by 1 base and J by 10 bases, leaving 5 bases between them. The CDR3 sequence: CASSLGRSPLHF. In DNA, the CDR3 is TGTGCCAGCAGCTTAGGGAGGTCACCCCTCCACTTT.